The next 29 T cell receptor beta chains were all read from a single sample in a study of PD-1 blockade in classical Hodgkin lymphoma. The assay was immunoSEQ multiplex PCR, and TCRdb's table has in-frame clones only and misses some. The data show tens of thousands of clones, roughly 92% seen once. Time point of the sample: newly diagnosed, previously untreated cHL patient sample. The sequencing input was peripheral blood mononuclear cells (PBMCs). These receptors were obtained from a human donor with classical Hodgkin lymphoma.

The V call is TRBV5-1, the J call TRBJ2-3, with D possibly TRBD1 on 5 matching bases. The CDR3 spans 16 residues. V was pared by 0 bases and J by 1 base, with 12 bases between. Germline CDR1 and CDR2: SGHRS and YFSETQ. The CDR3 here is CASSLGGPARTDTQYF. In DNA, the CDR3 is TGCGCCAGCAGCTTGGGGGGCCCAGCCCGCACAGATACGCAGTATTTT.

The sample holds a few counts of this clone. The chain uses TRBV6-4 and TRBJ2-7, with D hard to call. Germline lookup yields CDR1 MRHNA and CDR2 SNTAGT. V lost 9 bases and J 6 bases, leaving 18 bases between the germline ends. The length of the CDR3 is 13 residues. CDR3: CASALSRTGEQYF. The CDR3 nucleotides are TGTGCCAGTGCCCTCTCCCGGACGGGCGAGCAGTACTTC.

The chain joins TRBV19 to TRBJ1-4; D possibly corresponds to TRBD1 (5 bases). Trimming removed 11 bases at V and 1 base at J, with 5 bases between. The germline CDR1 and CDR2 sequences are LNHDA and SQIVND (reference sequence). The CDR3 is made up of 11 amino acids. The CDR3 region has the DNA TGTGCCGGGGGAACTAATGAAAAACTGTTTTTT. Its protein product is CAGGTNEKLFF.

The V gene is TRBV7-9, the J gene TRBJ2-2, with 12 bases matching TRBD2. The CDR3 length is 18 residues. Germline V gene data show CDR1 as SEHNR and CDR2 as FQNEAQ (reference sequence). Unmatched junction bases numbered 14, after V lost 10 bases and J lost 2 bases. The CDR3 DNA is TGTGCCACCCAGCTTACGTCTAGCGGGGGGGTAAACACCGGGGAGCTGTTTTTT. This sequence encodes CATQLTSSGGVNTGELFF.

The chain employs TRBV5-1 and TRBJ2-7; TRBD1 matches 9 bases. Trimming at V came to 2 bases and at J to 0 bases, leaving 6 bases not matched to a gene. CDR1 SGHRS and CDR2 YFSETQ come from the germline V gene. The CDR3 spans 16 residues. CDR3 region: CASSLGTGKVSYEQYF. In DNA form, the CDR3 reads TGCGCCAGCAGCTTAGGGACAGGGAAGGTCTCCTACGAGCAGTACTTC. Looking up the rest from reference TRBV5-1 and TRBJ2-7 gives the full variable domain: KAGVTQTPRYLIKTRGQQVTLSCSPISGHRSVSWYQQTPGQGLQFLFEYFSETQRNKGNFPGRFSGRQFSNSRSEMNVSTLELGDSALYLCASSLGTGKVSYEQYFGPGTRLTVT.

V gene TRBV5-1 combines with J gene TRBJ2-2; D may be TRBD1 or TRBD2 (6 bases each). Looked up from germline, CDR1 is SGHRS and CDR2 is YFSETQ. The CDR3 is 14 amino acids. The V and J ends lost 4 bases and 5 bases respectively, with 12 bases between them. This CDR3 is CASSPGGGTGELFF. DNA of the CDR3: TGCGCCAGCAGCCCCGGGGGCGGTACCGGGGAGCTGTTTTTT.

The genes are TRBV2 and TRBJ1-2, with 7 positions matching TRBD1. Germline assignment: CDR1 SNHLY and CDR2 FYNNEI. The CDR3 spans 16 residues. V was clipped by 6 bases and J by 12 bases; unmatched bases: 22. CDR3 coding DNA: TGTGCCAGCAGCGGACAGGATTCTACTATGGCTACGAGAGACACCTTC. Protein product: CASSGQDSTMATRDTF.

The genes are TRBV4-1 and TRBJ1-1, with D perhaps matching TRBD1 (5 bases). V was clipped by 0 bases and J by 11 bases, with 22 bases between them. CDR3 length: 16 amino acids. From germline, CDR1 is MGHRA and CDR2 YSYEKL. The CDR3 loop reads CASSQDGVGARNLAFF. The DNA of the CDR3 is TGCGCCAGCAGCCAAGATGGGGTCGGGGCACGTAATTTGGCTTTCTTT.

The chain joins TRBV11-2 to TRBJ2-1; 8 nucleotides align to TRBD2. Germline V gene lookup returns CDR1 SGHAT and CDR2 FQNNGV. V trimming: 5 bases; J trimming: 2 bases; junction bases outside the gene matches: 8. The CDR3 is 16 amino acids. CDR3 in amino acids: CASSITGTRTYNEQFF. CDR3 nucleotides: TGTGCCAGCAGCATTACCGGGACTAGAACCTACAATGAGCAGTTCTTC.

The rearrangement uses TRBV19 and TRBJ2-1, with TRBD2 identical over 9 bases. In germline, CDR1 is LNHDA, CDR2 SQIVND (reference sequence). The CDR3 length is 15 residues. V lost 6 bases to trimming and J lost 7 bases; unmatched junction nucleotides: 10. Here the CDR3 reads CASRPLAGGFNEQFF. CDR3 nucleotides: TGTGCCAGTAGGCCCTTGGCGGGAGGGTTTAATGAGCAGTTCTTC.

The chain combines TRBV6-6 with TRBJ1-1, with D tentatively TRBD1 (6 bases). Germline CDR1 and CDR2: MNHNY and SVGAGI (reference sequence). V gave up 6 bases and J gave up 4 bases, with 12 bases separating them. The CDR3 loop spans 13 amino acids. Here the CDR3 DNA reads TGTGCCAGCAGCCCACAAGGGGGCACTGAAGCTTTCTTT. It codes for CASSPQGGTEAFF.

This clone has more than one count but fewer than ten. One junction end disagrees with the germline gene, perhaps due to a read error. The J gene is TRBJ2-3, the V gene TRBV7-6; 12 nucleotides line up with TRBD2. CDR1 is SGHVS and CDR2 is FNYEAQ in the germline V gene. This CDR3 is built from 12 residues. CDR3 nucleotides: TGTGCCAGCAGCTTAGGACTAGCGGGGGCTGCCTTT. Translating it yields CASSLGLAGAAF.

The V gene is TRBV18, the J gene TRBJ2-2; D possibly matches TRBD1 or TRBD2 (5 bases each). The CDR3 consists of 17 residues. Trimming took 0 bases from V and 0 from J, leaving 11 bases between them. Germline CDR1 KGHSH, CDR2 LQKENI. The CDR3 loop is CASSPPGWGSNTGELFF. The CDR3 DNA reads TGTGCCAGCTCACCACCGGGATGGGGGTCGAACACCGGGGAGCTGTTTTTT.

V usage is TRBV9 and J usage is TRBJ1-6; D is uncertain. This CDR3 comprises 14 residues. CDR1 is SGDLS, CDR2 YYNGEE, per germline. The V gene lost 0 bases and the J gene lost 5 bases, with 6 bases spanning the gap. CDR3 bases: TGTGCCAGCAGCGTAGTAGGAGATAATTCACCCCTCCACTTT. Its protein is CASSVVGDNSPLHF.

This rearrangement joins TRBV7-9 to TRBJ2-7, with 10 bases that match TRBD2. The CDR3 covers 16 residues. CDR1 is SEHNR and CDR2 is FQNEAQ in the germline V gene (reference sequence). V gave up 5 bases and J gave up 6 bases; unmatched junction bases: 13. CDR3 nucleotides: TGTGCCAGCAGCGACCGGACTAGCGGTATTATTATCGAGCAGTACTTC. Translating gives CASSDRTSGIIIEQYF.

The chain combines TRBV7-2 with TRBJ1-3; TRBD1 might be the D (5 bases). The CDR3 loop spans 11 amino acids. V was clipped by 8 bases and J by 5 bases, with 7 bases between them. Germline assignment: CDR1 SGHTA and CDR2 FQGNSA. CDR3 sequence: CASGHRNTIYF. CDR3 DNA: TGTGCCAGCGGACACAGAAACACCATATATTTT.

For the CDR3, the DNA is TGTGCCAGCGGACCTCGTGGGACTGGAAACACCATATATTTT. It encodes CASGPRGTGNTIYF. The chain uses TRBV28 and TRBJ1-3; the D is unclear. Per the germline V gene, CDR1 is MDHEN and CDR2 is SYDVKM. The V and J ends lost 8 bases and 2 bases respectively, with 13 bases between them. The CDR3 consists of 14 residues.

In this sample, this clone turned up a few times. The chain is built from TRBV11-2 and TRBJ2-7; no reliable D call. Germline V gene data show CDR1 as SGHAT and CDR2 as FQNNGV. This CDR3 contains 13 residues. V dropped 2 bases and J dropped 5 bases, with 10 bases sitting between them. The CDR3 loop reads CASSLSPGHEQYF. CDR3 DNA: TGTGCCAGCAGCTTATCTCCCGGCCACGAGCAGTACTTC. Variable domain in full (rest from reference TRBV11-2 and TRBJ2-7): EAGVAQSPRYKIIEKRQSVAFWCNPISGHATLYWYQQILGQGPKLLIQFQNNGVVDDSQLPKDRFSAERLKGVDSTLKIQPAKLEDSAVYLCASSLSPGHEQYFGPGTRLTVT.

This chain links TRBV7-2 with TRBJ2-1; D possibly uses TRBD1 or TRBD2 (6 bases each). The germline V and J ends were trimmed by 5 bases and 7 bases, with 21 bases remaining between them. CDR1 is SGHTA and CDR2 is FQGNSA in the germline V gene. CDR3 length equals 16 residues. The CDR3 sequence is CASSPRVDGGGNEQFF. The CDR3 coding sequence is TGTGCCAGCAGCCCTCGCGTCGACGGAGGGGGTAATGAGCAGTTCTTC.

This CDR3 is CASSPFSGTLGYEQYF. The CDR3 DNA follows: TGTGCCAGCAGTCCCTTCTCCGGGACACTGGGGTACGAGCAGTACTTC. The rearrangement links TRBV28 to TRBJ2-7; D might be TRBD1 (6 bases). The germline V gene has CDR1 MDHEN and CDR2 SYDVKM. The germline V and J ends were trimmed by 5 bases and 4 bases, with 21 bases remaining between them. This CDR3 has 16 residues.

The V gene is TRBV7-9, the J gene TRBJ2-1, with unresolved D. There are 15 residues in the CDR3. Germline values: CDR1 SEHNR, CDR2 FQNEAQ (reference sequence). V dropped 4 bases and J dropped 4 bases, with 14 bases sitting between them. The CDR3 DNA is TGTGCCAGCAGCTGGGATGGTACTAAGTACAATGAGCAGTTCTTC. Protein product: CASSWDGTKYNEQFF.

CDR3 bases: TGTGCCAGCTCACCATACAGGGACTCCTACGAGCAGTACTTC. Residues: CASSPYRDSYEQYF. The V and J genes are TRBV18 and TRBJ2-7; D might be TRBD1 (6 bases). V shed 2 bases and J shed 0 bases, with 8 bases lying between them. Germline CDR1 reads KGHSH; CDR2 reads LQKENI. This CDR3 is 14 amino acids long.

V gene TRBV11-2 combines with J gene TRBJ2-5, with TRBD1 identical over 10 bases. V dropped 5 bases and J dropped 5; count of bases not matched to a gene: 11. Germline CDR1 and CDR2: SGHAT and FQNNGV. This CDR3 is 16 amino acids long. The CDR3 loop is CASSLRQGAEWETQYF. The DNA for the CDR3 is TGTGCCAGCAGCCTAAGACAGGGGGCAGAGTGGGAGACCCAGTACTTC.

The chain links TRBV7-8 to TRBJ1-5; weak D call: TRBD1 (5 bases). The germline gives CDR1 SGHVS, CDR2 FQNEAQ. The CDR3 is 15 amino acids. V lost 3 bases, J lost 3 bases, and 12 bases lay in between. CDR3 sequence: CASSFAEGINQPQHF. The CDR3, as DNA: TGTGCCAGCAGCTTCGCGGAGGGGATCAATCAGCCCCAGCATTTT. Looking up the rest from reference TRBV7-8 and TRBJ1-5 gives the full variable domain: GAGVSQSPRYKVAKRGQDVALRCDPISGHVSLFWYQQALGQGPEFLTYFQNEAQLDKSGLPSDRFFAERPEGSVSTLKIQRTQQEDSAVYLCASSFAEGINQPQHFGDGTRLSIL.

This clone was found once. V gene TRBV5-1 combines with J gene TRBJ1-1; the match to TRBD1 covers 8 bases. Germline V gives CDR1 SGHRS, CDR2 YFSETQ. V shed 4 bases and J 5 bases; nucleotides not matched to a gene: 13. This CDR3 has 16 amino acids. CDR3 sequence: CASSLVTAGGGTEAFF. The CDR3 coding sequence is TGCGCCAGCAGCCTAGTAACGGCAGGGGGCGGGACTGAAGCTTTCTTT.

The rearrangement uses TRBV15 and TRBJ1-5, with 7 positions matching TRBD1. The CDR3 is 16 amino acids. Germline assignment: CDR1 LNHNV and CDR2 YYDKDF (reference sequence). V was clipped by 1 base and J by 2 bases; unmatched bases: 5. CDR3 amino acids: CATSRGVTGGNQPQHF. The DNA for the CDR3 is TGTGCCACCAGCAGAGGCGTTACAGGGGGCAATCAGCCCCAGCATTTT.

The rearrangement uses TRBV5-5 and TRBJ1-5; D call uncertain. Trimming removed 0 bases from V and 0 bases from J, with 7 bases in between. The germline V gene encodes CDR1 SGHKS and CDR2 YYEKEE (reference sequence). The CDR3 is made up of 15 amino acids. The CDR3 here is CASSLGLYSNQPQHF. CDR3 nucleotide sequence: TGTGCCAGCAGCTTGGGCCTATATAGCAATCAGCCCCAGCATTTT.

The rearrangement links TRBV6-6 to TRBJ1-3; D call uncertain. Germline CDR1 and CDR2: MNHNY and SVGAGI (reference sequence). This CDR3 comprises 14 residues. Trimming pared 2 bases from V and 0 bases from J, leaving 5 bases between. CDR3 DNA: TGTGCCAGCAGTTACATAAACTCTGGAAACACCATATATTTT. Protein sequence: CASSYINSGNTIYF.

The J gene is TRBJ1-6, the V gene TRBV5-1; D unresolved. The CDR3 runs to 16 residues. Germline V gives CDR1 SGHRS, CDR2 YFSETQ. V lost 0 bases, J lost 7 bases, and 14 bases lay in between. For the CDR3, the DNA is TGCGCCAGCAGCTTGGCCTGGGGAGGTATGAATTCACCCCTCCACTTT. Protein product: CASSLAWGGMNSPLHF.